These 6 T cell receptor beta chains were sequenced from one sample in a study of T cells in Graves' hyperthyroidism and ophthalmopathy. RNA transcripts served as the template for amplifying TCR beta CDR3 regions. First-round RT-PCR of the TCR CDR3 relied on the HTBI primer set. TCRdb re-analysed the multiplex PCR reads in MiXCR, keeping a single row per CDR3 protein. Among roughly 170,000 distinct CDR3 sequences listed, around 15% were seen once. The sequenced sample consisted of blood. The receptor source for this set is a woman aged 45-65 years with Graves' hyperthyroidism.

The CDR3 DNA reads as TGCGCCAGCAGCTTGTACGCGGGAGCGAACACCGGGGAGCTGTTTTTT. Translation gives CASSLYAGANTGELFF. V is TRBV5-1 and J is TRBJ2-2; 7 positions match TRBD2. With 1 base clipped from V and 0 bases from J, the junction kept 3 bases outside the gene matches. CDR3 length equals 16 residues. Germline V gene data show CDR1 as SGHRS and CDR2 as YFSETQ.

This clonotype was detected ten times or more. This chain joins TRBV7-2 and TRBJ1-1, with 10 bases identical to TRBD1. This CDR3 is 13 amino acids long. The V gene's germline CDR1 is SGHTA and CDR2 FQGNSA. Trimming took 5 bases from V and 11 from J; bases not matched to a gene: 8. Written as DNA, the CDR3 is TGTGCCAGCAGCGTCGTGGGGACAGGGGATGCTTTCTTT. The encoded protein is CASSVVGTGDAFF.

This clonotype has ten or more counts. The CDR3 sequence: CASSSGTGRHGYTF. The CDR3 DNA reads as TGTGCCAGCAGCTCCGGGACAGGCAGGCATGGCTACACCTTC. The V call is TRBV5-4, the J call TRBJ1-2; 8 positions agree with TRBD1. The CDR3 totals 14 residues. The V and J ends lost 3 bases and 6 bases, in that order; junction bases with no gene match: 7. Germline V gives CDR1 SGHNT, CDR2 YYREEE (reference sequence).

The chain has TRBV6-1 and TRBJ2-7; tentatively, D is TRBD1 (5 bases). This CDR3 contains 15 residues. The germline CDR1 and CDR2 sequences are MNHNS and SASEGT. With 0 bases removed from V and 4 bases from J, the gap between germline ends came to 13 bases. The CDR3 DNA is TGTGCCAGCAGTGAAGCGTTCACAGGTATATACGAGCAGTACTTC. Its translation: CASSEAFTGIYEQYF.

This clonotype was detected a few times. This chain joins TRBV14 and TRBJ1-2, with a tentative D call TRBD1 (5 bases). The CDR3 spans 15 residues. From germline, CDR1 is SGHDN and CDR2 FVKESK. V was clipped by 0 bases and J by 4 bases, with 12 bases between them. The CDR3 protein is CASSQDLAGSYGYTF. The CDR3 DNA follows: TGTGCCAGCAGCCAAGATTTGGCAGGGTCCTATGGCTACACCTTC.

This clonotype has at least ten counts. This chain joins TRBV6-1 and TRBJ1-2, with D possibly TRBD1 on 5 matching bases. The CDR3 is 18 residues long. Germline loops: CDR1 MNHNS, CDR2 SASEGT. V shed 5 bases and J shed 1 base, with 23 bases lying between them. CDR3 in DNA: TGTGCCAGCAGTCGCCGTTCCTTAGACAGACCCGATAACTATGGCTACACCTTC. Translating it yields CASSRRSLDRPDNYGYTF.